The 16 T cell receptor beta chains reported below all come from one sample, sequenced in a study of T cells in Graves' hyperthyroidism and ophthalmopathy. Amplification yielded TCR beta CDR3 regions, with RNA transcripts as the source. HTBI primers were the set used in a first-round RT-PCR of the TCR CDR3. TCRdb ran MiXCR on the multiplex PCR reads and lists one entry per CDR3 protein. Here the sample spans 270,000 or so distinct CDR3 sequences, under 30% being singletons. The sequenced sample consisted of blood. Receptors originate from a man aged 40-49 years with Graves' hyperthyroidism that later progressed to Graves' ophthalmopathy.

This clonotype was recorded many times. The genes are TRBV28 and TRBJ1-2; unclear D gene. The CDR3 extends over 14 amino acids. Germline V gene lookup returns CDR1 MDHEN and CDR2 SYDVKM. Trimming stripped 6 bases from V and 2 bases from J, with 13 bases between. CDR3 sequence: CASSRIAINYGYTF. The CDR3 DNA reads TGTGCCAGCAGCCGAATCGCGATCAACTATGGCTACACCTTC.

The chain has TRBV6-2 or TRBV6-3 and TRBJ2-5, with TRBD2 matching over 14 bases. Per the germline V gene, CDR1 is MNHEY and CDR2 is SVGEGT. The CDR3 is 19 amino acids. With V trimmed by 4 bases and J by 0 bases, 10 bases remained unmatched. CDR3 protein: CASSSGLAGGGRNQETQYF. As DNA, the CDR3 is TGTGCCAGCAGTTCCGGACTAGCGGGAGGAGGAAGGAACCAAGAGACCCAGTACTTC.

This clonotype was picked up many times. The gene calls are TRBV7-2 and TRBJ2-5; 8 positions agree with TRBD1. Germline CDR1 reads SGHTA; CDR2 reads FQGNSA. With V trimmed by 5 bases and J by 5 bases, 13 bases remained unmatched. The CDR3 covers 16 residues. CDR3 in amino acids: CASSPTSGRGRETQYF. The CDR3 DNA reads as TGTGCCAGCAGCCCTACCTCGGGCAGGGGGCGTGAGACCCAGTACTTC.

The rearrangement joins TRBV20-1 to TRBJ2-7; D is possibly TRBD1 (7 bases). CDR1 and CDR2 from the germline V gene are DFQATT and SNEGSKA (reference sequence). The ends were cut back, 3 bases at V and 3 bases at J, with 15 bases in the middle. This CDR3 is 14 amino acids long. The CDR3 region is CSARQGGIDYEQYF. The CDR3 DNA reads as TGCAGTGCTAGGCAGGGGGGTATCGACTACGAGCAGTACTTC.

This clonotype was seen at least ten times. The V call is TRBV7-2, the J call TRBJ1-5, with TRBD1 as a possible D gene (5 bases). V lost 1 base, J lost 7 bases, and 14 bases lay in between. The CDR3 has 15 amino acids. Germline CDR1 reads SGHTA; CDR2 reads FQGNSA. This CDR3 reads CASSLGRDGRQPQHF. CDR3 DNA sequence: TGTGCCAGCAGCTTAGGCAGGGATGGACGACAGCCCCAGCATTTT.

This clonotype was recorded many times. The CDR3 here is CASSRVEETQYF. DNA for the CDR3: TGTGCCAGCAGCAGGGTGGAAGAGACCCAGTACTTC. This chain connects TRBV6-4 to TRBJ2-5; D might be TRBD1 (5 bases). V was cut by 6 bases and J by 3 bases, with 8 bases left in between. CDR1 MRHNA and CDR2 SNTAGT come from the germline V gene. The CDR3 extends over 12 amino acids.

The chain's CDR3 is CATGDPGYPYEQYF. In nucleotides, the CDR3 is TGTGCCACCGGCGACCCAGGGTATCCCTACGAGCAGTACTTC. The chain employs TRBV24-1 and TRBJ2-7, with a possible D match to TRBD1 (5 bases). Per the germline V gene, CDR1 is KGHDR and CDR2 is SFDVKD. The ends were cut back, 9 bases at V and 2 bases at J, with 16 bases in the middle. This CDR3 is 14 amino acids long.

This clonotype was seen ten or more times. The V gene is TRBV3-1, the J gene TRBJ1-1; D is undetermined. Germline V CDR1 and CDR2: LGHDT, YNNKEL (reference sequence). V was cut by 3 bases and J by 2 bases, with 1 base left in between. CDR3 size: 11 residues. As DNA, the CDR3 is TGTGCCAGCAGCCACAACACTGAAGCTTTCTTT. Encoded protein: CASSHNTEAFF.

The rearrangement links TRBV6-1 to TRBJ1-1, with a tentative D call TRBD1 (6 bases). The V end lost 6 bases, the J end lost 7 bases, and 15 bases lay between the germline ends. CDR3 size: 13 residues. Looked up from germline, CDR1 is MNHNS and CDR2 is SASEGT. CDR3 sequence: CASRIQGYGEAFF. The CDR3 DNA sequence: TGTGCCAGCAGGATACAGGGATATGGTGAAGCTTTCTTT.

This clonotype was seen many times. The J gene is TRBJ1-2, the V gene TRBV6-1, with D possibly TRBD1 on 5 matching bases. This CDR3 is 14 amino acids long. Trimming removed 3 bases at V and 3 bases at J, with 11 bases between. Germline lookup yields CDR1 MNHNS and CDR2 SASEGT. In DNA, the CDR3 is TGTGCCAGCAGTGACAGGGCGGGGGACTATGGCTACACCTTC. This encodes CASSDRAGDYGYTF.

The sample holds many counts of this clonotype. The rearrangement joins TRBV10-1 to TRBJ2-7, with a possible D match to TRBD2 (5 bases). Germline V gene lookup returns CDR1 WNHNN and CDR2 SYGVQD (reference sequence). The CDR3 length is 13 residues. Deletions cut 2 bases from V and 7 bases from J, with 12 bases between. CDR3 amino acids: CASSEGLLGEQYF. In DNA form, the CDR3 reads TGCGCCAGCAGTGAGGGACTCCTGGGGGAGCAGTACTTC.

The gene calls are TRBV11-2 and TRBJ2-7, with TRBD1 matching over 8 bases. In germline, CDR1 is SGHAT, CDR2 FQNNGV. Trimming cost V 1 base and J 2 bases; bases outside gene matches: 10. The CDR3 extends over 17 amino acids. For the CDR3, the DNA is TGTGCCAGCAGCTTAGGGAAACAGGGGGTTGTGCCCTACGAGCAGTACTTC. This translates into CASSLGKQGVVPYEQYF.

Many counts were recorded for this clonotype. The CDR3 coding sequence is TGTGCCAGCAGTGAATTTCAGGGAAACACTGAAGCTTTCTTT. Translation: CASSEFQGNTEAFF. This sequence joins TRBV6-1 and TRBJ1-1; a weak D match, TRBD1 (5 bases). Germline V gene data show CDR1 as MNHNS and CDR2 as SASEGT. The CDR3 has 14 residues. Deletions cut 2 bases from V and 2 bases from J, with 9 bases between.

This clonotype was counted at least ten times. This chain connects TRBV5-1 to TRBJ2-7; 9 bases are a match to TRBD1. The germline V gene encodes CDR1 SGHRS and CDR2 YFSETQ. Germline trimming cut 3 bases from V and 7 bases from J; bases unmatched to any gene: 11. This CDR3 comprises 15 residues. Here the CDR3 DNA reads TGCGCCAGCAGCTCAACCCCGGGACAGGGATGGGAGCAGTACTTC. This translates into CASSSTPGQGWEQYF.

This clonotype showed up just a few times. The chain carries TRBV20-1 and TRBJ2-7; D uncertain. Germline-derived CDR1 and CDR2 are DFQATT and SNEGSKA (reference sequence). This CDR3 spans 12 amino acids. V gave up 1 base and J gave up 4 bases, with 8 bases separating them. This chain's CDR3 is CSARVNAYEQYF. The CDR3 DNA reads as TGCAGTGCTAGAGTTAACGCGTACGAGCAGTACTTC.

J is TRBJ2-7 and V is TRBV6-1; 7 nucleotides line up with TRBD1. Germline V gives CDR1 MNHNS, CDR2 SASEGT. Losses at the gene ends were 2 bases for V and 0 bases for J; bases not matched to a gene: 4. The CDR3 runs to 15 residues. As DNA, the CDR3 is TGTGCCAGCAGTGAATCCGGGACAGCCTCCTACGAGCAGTACTTC. It codes for CASSESGTASYEQYF.